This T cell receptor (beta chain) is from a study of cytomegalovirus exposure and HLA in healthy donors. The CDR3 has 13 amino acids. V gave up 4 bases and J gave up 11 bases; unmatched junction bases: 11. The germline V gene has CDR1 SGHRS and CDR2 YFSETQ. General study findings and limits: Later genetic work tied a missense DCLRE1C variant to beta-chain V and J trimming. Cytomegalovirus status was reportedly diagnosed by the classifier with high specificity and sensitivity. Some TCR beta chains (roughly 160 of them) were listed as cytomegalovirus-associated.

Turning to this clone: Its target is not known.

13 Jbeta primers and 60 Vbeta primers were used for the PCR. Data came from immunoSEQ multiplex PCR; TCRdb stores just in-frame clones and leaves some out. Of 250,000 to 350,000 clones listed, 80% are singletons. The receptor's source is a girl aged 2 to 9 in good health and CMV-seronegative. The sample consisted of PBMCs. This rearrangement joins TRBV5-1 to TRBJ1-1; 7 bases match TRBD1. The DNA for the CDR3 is TGCGCCAGCAGCCCAACAGGGGAGAGAGGGGCTTTCTTT. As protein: CASSPTGERGAFF.